These 26 T cell receptor beta chains were sequenced from one sample in a study of cytomegalovirus exposure and HLA in healthy donors. 60 Vbeta and 13 Jbeta primers were used in PCR. Repertoires were generated with immunoSEQ multiplex PCR, while TCRdb's copy carries only in-frame clones and drops some. The sample carries under 40,000 clones, 70% to 80% recorded once. What was sequenced was PBMCs. The receptors were gathered from a woman aged 25-40 years in good health and CMV-seropositive.

V usage is TRBV15 and J usage is TRBJ2-3; 10 bases agree with TRBD1. Germline CDR1 and CDR2: LNHNV and YYDKDF (reference sequence). This CDR3 comprises 13 residues. Losses at the gene ends were 6 bases for V and 6 bases for J; bases not matched to a gene: 3. This CDR3 reads CATSLDRGDTQYF. The CDR3 bases are TGTGCCACCAGTCTGGACAGGGGGGATACGCAGTATTTT.

This clone was detected a few times. The chain couples TRBV7-3 to TRBJ2-1; TRBD2 matches 8 bases. The ends lost 5 bases at V and 4 bases at J; junction bases unmatched: 7. Germline CDR1 is SGHTA and CDR2 is FQGTGA. This CDR3 spans 15 amino acids. CDR3 in DNA: TGTGCCAGCAGCCCAACTAGCGGACCGTACAATGAGCAGTTCTTC. Amino acid sequence: CASSPTSGPYNEQFF.

CDR3 in amino acids: CASRSSGTGSGEQYF. In DNA, the CDR3 is TGTGCCAGCAGATCCTCGGGGACAGGGTCGGGTGAGCAGTACTTC. The gene calls are TRBV28 and TRBJ2-7; 9 bases are a match to TRBD1. This CDR3 has 15 residues. CDR1 and CDR2 (germline): MDHEN, SYDVKM. J lost 7 bases, V lost 6 bases, and 13 bases had no gene match.

This clone was picked up a small number of times. The rearrangement uses TRBV7-2 and TRBJ2-1; D remains ambiguous. Germline assignment: CDR1 SGHTA and CDR2 FQGNSA. Trimming took off 1 base at V and 13 bases at J, with 11 bases between the two ends. This CDR3 region has 12 residues. The CDR3 DNA is TGTGCCAGCAGCTTAGAAAGAGGTAACCAGTTCTTC. Its protein product is CASSLERGNQFF.

Turning to this clone: A junction boundary mismatches the germline segment, possibly from a read error. The chain joins TRBV7-9 to TRBJ2-3; 10 nucleotides agree with TRBD2. CDR1 and CDR2 (germline): SEHNR, FQNEAQ (reference sequence). This CDR3 spans 18 amino acids. The chain's CDR3 is CSSSFYSGGSSSTDTQYF. The CDR3 DNA reads as TGTTCCAGCAGCTTCTATAGCGGGGGGTCGTCCAGCACAGATACGCAGTATTTT.

CDR3 loop: CAISSQGNNQPQHF. CDR3 bases: TGTGCCATCAGTAGTCAGGGGAACAATCAGCCCCAGCATTTT. The V and J genes are TRBV10-3 and TRBJ1-5; TRBD1 might be the D (6 bases). The CDR3 consists of 14 residues. Trimming took off 5 bases at V and 3 bases at J, with 11 bases between the two ends. Germline CDR1 is ENHRY and CDR2 is SYGVKD.

The J gene is TRBJ2-1, the V gene TRBV10-3; D might be TRBD1 (6 bases). Trimming left V 4 bases short and J 9 bases short, with 19 bases between. The CDR3 has 15 amino acids. CDR1 is ENHRY and CDR2 is SYGVKD in the germline V gene. DNA of the CDR3: TGTGCCATCAGTGCTGAAGGGGGTGTAAGTGGTGAGCAGTTCTTC. Translating it yields CAISAEGGVSGEQFF.

This sequence joins TRBV5-1 and TRBJ2-7, with D possibly being TRBD2 (5 bases). There are 15 residues in the CDR3. From germline, CDR1 is SGHRS and CDR2 YFSETQ. Trimming stripped 0 bases from V and 0 bases from J, with 10 bases between. For the CDR3, the DNA is TGCGCCAGCAGCTTGGGCGTAGCGCACTCCTACGAGCAGTACTTC. Translated, it gives CASSLGVAHSYEQYF.

The chain uses TRBV5-1 and TRBJ2-1, with TRBD1 identical over 8 bases. The CDR3 has 14 amino acids. J gave up 7 bases and V 2 bases, and 5 bases lay outside the gene matches. Germline CDR1 is SGHRS and CDR2 is YFSETQ. CDR3 amino acids: CASSFADRVNEQFF. The CDR3 DNA follows: TGCGCCAGCAGCTTTGCGGACAGGGTAAATGAGCAGTTCTTC.

This clone was counted a few times. This sequence joins TRBV13 and TRBJ2-7, with TRBD2 identical over 13 bases. Trimming removed 5 bases from V and 4 bases from J; junction bases left unmatched: 2. CDR1 PRHDT and CDR2 FYEKMQ come from the germline V gene (reference sequence). This CDR3 spans 14 amino acids. CDR3 DNA sequence: TGTGCCAGCAGCCAGACTAGCGGGGGGTACGAGCAGTACTTC. Protein product: CASSQTSGGYEQYF.

This clone was seen a few times. The chain is built from TRBV15 and TRBJ1-5; D is unresolved. Trimming left V 5 bases short and J 7 bases short, with 18 bases between. CDR1 is LNHNV, CDR2 YYDKDF, per germline (reference sequence). The CDR3 loop spans 15 amino acids. CDR3 protein: CATSRGGRDEQPQHF. The CDR3 bases are TGTGCCACCAGCCGCGGAGGAAGGGATGAACAGCCCCAGCATTTT.

The chain couples TRBV7-9 to TRBJ1-2; weak D call: TRBD1 (5 bases). Germline V gene sequence: CDR1 SEHNR, CDR2 FQNEAQ (reference sequence). The CDR3 length is 13 residues. Trimming pared 2 bases from V and 1 base from J, leaving 5 bases between. This chain's CDR3 is CASSLQGNYGYTF. CDR3 nucleotide sequence: TGTGCCAGCAGCTTACAGGGTAACTATGGCTACACCTTC.

This rearrangement joins TRBV4-1 to TRBJ2-3; TRBD1 aligns across 8 bases. The CDR3 contains 16 residues. In germline, CDR1 is MGHRA, CDR2 YSYEKL. Trimming removed 1 base from V and 4 bases from J; junction bases left unmatched: 7. The CDR3 here is CASSQGPGQVPDTQYF. Written as DNA, the CDR3 is TGCGCCAGCAGCCAAGGACCGGGACAGGTGCCAGATACGCAGTATTTT.

This clone was detected a few times. The chain recombines TRBV6-1 with TRBJ1-5, with TRBD1 matching over 7 bases. This CDR3 region has 15 residues. CDR1 and CDR2 (germline): MNHNS, SASEGT. J was trimmed by 6 bases and V by 7 bases; bases with no gene match: 12. CDR3 in DNA: TGTGCCAGCATCCTACAGGGGATCCGTGGTCAGCCCCAGCATTTT. This codes for CASILQGIRGQPQHF.

This rearrangement joins TRBV30 to TRBJ2-1; TRBD2 matches 7 bases. CDR1 GTSNPN and CDR2 SVGIG come from the germline V gene (reference sequence). This CDR3 has 15 residues. V trimming: 2 bases; J trimming: 3 bases; junction bases outside the gene matches: 7. CDR3 coding DNA: TGTGCCTGGAGTTCGACTAGCCGATTCTACAATGAGCAGTTCTTC. The encoded protein is CAWSSTSRFYNEQFF.

The chain links TRBV5-1 to TRBJ1-2, with a possible D match to TRBD1 (5 bases). Germline CDR1 reads SGHRS; CDR2 reads YFSETQ. V was pared by 2 bases and J by 4 bases, with 6 bases between. CDR3 length: 12 amino acids. CDR3 in DNA: TGCGCCAGCAGCTTTGACAGCTATGGCTACACCTTC. Amino acid sequence: CASSFDSYGYTF.

The J gene is TRBJ1-1, the V gene TRBV12-5, with TRBD1 matching over 7 bases. The ends lost 6 bases at V and 6 bases at J; junction bases unmatched: 7. Germline V gene lookup returns CDR1 LGHNT and CDR2 FRNRAP. The CDR3 loop spans 13 amino acids. CDR3 amino acids: CASGAQGKSEAFF. For the CDR3, the DNA is TGTGCTAGTGGCGCACAGGGGAAGTCTGAAGCTTTCTTT.

The chain couples TRBV5-8 to TRBJ2-5; D may be TRBD2 (5 bases). There are 14 residues in the CDR3. Germline CDR1 SGHTS, CDR2 YDEGEE. V shed 0 bases and J shed 5 bases, with 11 bases lying between them. The CDR3 nucleotides read TGTGCCAGCAGCTTGGTGGATACGGGGGAGACCCAGTACTTC. Translation gives CASSLVDTGETQYF.

The J gene is TRBJ1-3, the V gene TRBV19; D call uncertain. Germline CDR1 and CDR2: LNHDA and SQIVND (reference sequence). Trimming left V 4 bases short and J 1 base short, with 8 bases between. The CDR3 has 14 amino acids. The CDR3 spells CASSTRMSGNTIYF. In DNA form, the CDR3 reads TGTGCCAGTAGTACCAGGATGTCTGGAAACACCATATATTTT. The whole variable domain, filled in from reference TRBV19 and TRBJ1-3, reads DGGITQSPKYLFRKEGQNVTLSCEQNLNHDAMYWYRQDPGQGLRLIYYSQIVNDFQKGDIAEGYSVSREKKESFPLTVTSAQKNPTAFYLCASSTRMSGNTIYFGEGSWLTVV.

V and J are TRBV7-8 and TRBJ2-3; D gene ambiguous. Germline V gene lookup returns CDR1 SGHVS and CDR2 FQNEAQ. CDR3 size: 16 residues. Trimming shortened V by 3 bases and J by 2 bases, and 15 bases separated the two germline ends. CDR3 DNA: TGTGCCAGCAGCTTCCAAGGAGAAATTAACACAGATACGCAGTATTTT. It encodes CASSFQGEINTDTQYF.

J is TRBJ1-4 and V is TRBV30; no clear D. The CDR3 runs to 11 residues. V was pared by 2 bases and J by 13 bases, with 11 bases between. Germline lookup yields CDR1 GTSNPN and CDR2 SVGIG (reference sequence). The CDR3, as DNA: TGTGCCTGGAGTCTAGGGCGGGGACTGTTTTTT. It yields the protein CAWSLGRGLFF.

V usage is TRBV13 and J usage is TRBJ2-7, with D possibly matching TRBD2 (5 bases). CDR1 and CDR2 from the germline V gene are PRHDT and FYEKMQ (reference sequence). The CDR3 length is 14 residues. V was clipped by 4 bases and J by 0 bases, with 10 bases between them. CDR3 residues: CASSSRVLSYEQYF. DNA for the CDR3: TGTGCCAGCAGCTCGCGGGTCCTCTCCTACGAGCAGTACTTC.

The chain couples TRBV5-1 to TRBJ1-1; 10 nucleotides line up with TRBD1. CDR1 is SGHRS, CDR2 YFSETQ, per germline. With V trimmed by 5 bases and J by 2 bases, 6 bases remained unmatched. The CDR3 contains 15 residues. CDR3 sequence reads: CASRAGTGANTEAFF. In DNA, the CDR3 is TGCGCCAGCAGAGCCGGGACAGGGGCTAACACTGAAGCTTTCTTT. The full variable domain, in which reference TRBV5-1 and TRBJ1-1 provide the parts outside the CDR3, is KAGVTQTPRYLIKTRGQQVTLSCSPISGHRSVSWYQQTPGQGLQFLFEYFSETQRNKGNFPGRFSGRQFSNSRSEMNVSTLELGDSALYLCASRAGTGANTEAFFGQGTRLTVV.

This clone was observed a handful of times. The chain couples TRBV10-1 to TRBJ2-1, with D perhaps TRBD2 (6 bases). This CDR3 is 16 amino acids long. Germline values: CDR1 WNHNN, CDR2 SYGVQD (reference sequence). Trimming removed 5 bases at V and 0 bases at J, with 14 bases between. Here the CDR3 reads CASSPFPSASYNEQFF. CDR3 nucleotides: TGCGCCAGCAGTCCGTTCCCTAGCGCCTCCTACAATGAGCAGTTCTTC.

This sequence joins TRBV7-9 and TRBJ2-1; 7 bases are a match to TRBD2. CDR1 and CDR2 from the germline V gene are SEHNR and FQNEAQ (reference sequence). This CDR3 has 18 amino acids. After removal of 2 bases from V and 5 bases from J, the junction contained 15 bases not matched to a gene. The CDR3 DNA reads TGTGCCAGCAGCTTATACGTCGGCGGGAGCTACCTTAACAATGAGCAGTTCTTC. It codes for CASSLYVGGSYLNNEQFF.

The chain joins TRBV6-1 to TRBJ2-5; D is unclear. The closer fit of TRBJ2-7 to the DNA end suggests the J call may be wrong. CDR1 is MNHNS and CDR2 is SASEGT in the germline V gene. CDR3 length: 14 residues. The CDR3, as DNA: TGTGCCAGCAGTGAAGCGCGCACTATCTACGAGCAGTACTTC. This codes for CASSEARTIYEQYF.